Shown below are 10 T cell receptor beta chains from a single sample sequenced in a study of shared clonotypes between healthy human individuals. Libraries were prepared by immunoSEQ multiplex PCR; TCRdb keeps only in-frame clonotypes and omits some of them. Among some 2,400,000 clones listed, approximately 96% were seen once. Sequenced sample: naive CD4+ T cells sorted from blood. Subset: CD45RA+ positively selected. The receptors come from a man in his late teens or twenties in good health.

The rearrangement links TRBV19 to TRBJ1-5, with D unresolved. CDR3 length: 14 amino acids. CDR1 is LNHDA, CDR2 SQIVND, per germline (reference sequence). The V gene lost 3 bases and the J gene lost 0 bases, with 6 bases spanning the gap. The DNA for the CDR3 is TGTGCCAGTAGTATGGCTCCTAGCAATCAGCCCCAGCATTTT. Its protein is CASSMAPSNQPQHF.

The rearrangement uses TRBV6-1 and TRBJ2-1; 10 bases line up with TRBD2. CDR1 and CDR2 (germline): MNHNS, SASEGT. This CDR3 contains 15 residues. The ends lost 4 bases at V and 5 bases at J; junction bases unmatched: 5. CDR3 loop: CASSVTSGTNNEQFF. In DNA, the CDR3 is TGTGCCAGCAGTGTTACTAGCGGGACCAACAATGAGCAGTTCTTC.

The chain joins TRBV7-2 to TRBJ1-2, with no clear D. V was shortened by 1 base and J by 5 bases, with 14 bases between the two germline ends. The CDR3 is 15 amino acids. Germline-derived CDR1 and CDR2 are SGHTA and FQGNSA. The CDR3 region is CASSLDTAVRYGYTF. In nucleotides, the CDR3 is TGTGCCAGCAGCTTAGACACCGCAGTGAGGTATGGCTACACCTTC. Full variable domain (rest looked up from reference TRBV7-2 and TRBJ1-2): GAGVSQSPSNKVTEKGKDVELRCDPISGHTALYWYRQSLGQGLEFLIYFQGNSAPDKSGLPSDRFSAERTGGSVSTLTIQRTQQEDSAVYLCASSLDTAVRYGYTFGSGTRLTVV.

The V gene is TRBV30, the J gene TRBJ2-7; 7 bases are shared with TRBD1. V gave up 3 bases and J gave up 7 bases; unmatched junction bases: 15. This CDR3 has 15 amino acids. Germline-derived CDR1 and CDR2 are GTSNPN and SVGIG (reference sequence). Here the CDR3 DNA reads TGTGCCTGGAGACCAGTGGCACAGGGGCCGGGGGAGCAGTACTTC. The encoded protein is CAWRPVAQGPGEQYF.

The J gene is TRBJ2-3, the V gene TRBV7-2, with no clear D. The CDR3 spans 12 residues. The germline gives CDR1 SGHTA, CDR2 FQGNSA. V was shortened by 6 bases and J by 9 bases, with 13 bases between the two germline ends. In DNA, the CDR3 is TGTGCCAGCAGTCAAACAGAACACACGCAGTATTTT. It is translated as CASSQTEHTQYF.

The chain has TRBV6-6 and TRBJ1-5; weak D call: TRBD1 (6 bases). Germline CDR1 is MNHNY and CDR2 is SVGAGI (reference sequence). Trimming cost V 5 bases and J 2 bases, with 16 bases left between them. The CDR3 length is 16 residues. CDR3 protein: CASSPQNRAGNQPQHF. In nucleotides, the CDR3 is TGTGCCAGCAGTCCTCAAAACAGGGCCGGCAATCAGCCCCAGCATTTT.

The chain has TRBV29-1 and TRBJ2-7; 12 bases are shared with TRBD2. V lost 4 bases, J lost 4 bases, and 14 bases stayed unmatched. The CDR3 consists of 17 residues. CDR1 SQVTM and CDR2 ANQGSEA come from the germline V gene. The CDR3 spells CSVGTSGGLIGAYEQYF. CDR3 sequence (DNA): TGCAGCGTTGGCACTAGCGGGGGGTTAATCGGTGCGTACGAGCAGTACTTC.

On this clone: Other DNA sequences from this sample encode an identical CDR3 as well. V is TRBV5-1 and J is TRBJ1-3; D ambiguous. The germline gives CDR1 SGHRS, CDR2 YFSETQ. V was clipped by 0 bases and J by 0 bases, with 7 bases between them. The CDR3 contains 15 residues. Here the CDR3 DNA reads TGCGCCAGCAGCTTGGATCCGGTCTCTGGAAACACCATATATTTT. Translating gives CASSLDPVSGNTIYF. The full variable domain, with the rest looked up from reference TRBV5-1 and TRBJ1-3, is KAGVTQTPRYLIKTRGQQVTLSCSPISGHRSVSWYQQTPGQGLQFLFEYFSETQRNKGNFPGRFSGRQFSNSRSEMNVSTLELGDSALYLCASSLDPVSGNTIYFGEGSWLTVV.

The chain joins TRBV5-8 to TRBJ1-5; no clear D gene. CDR3 size: 15 residues. Germline V gives CDR1 SGHTS, CDR2 YDEGEE. V shed 0 bases and J shed 2 bases, with 9 bases lying between them. The CDR3 reads CASSLAWVGNQPQHF. The CDR3 region has the DNA TGTGCCAGCAGCTTGGCCTGGGTGGGCAATCAGCCCCAGCATTTT.

The chain couples TRBV10-2 to TRBJ2-1, with TRBD2 as a possible D gene (6 bases). The CDR3 spans 14 residues. V lost 9 bases and J 2 bases, leaving 14 bases between the germline ends. Germline V gives CDR1 WSHSY, CDR2 SAAADI. The CDR3 DNA is TGCGCCAGTTGCGCGGGGCGCGCCTACAATGAGCAGTTCTTC. Residues: CASCAGRAYNEQFF.